In its sample, the clone carrying this T cell receptor (beta chain) was seen a few times. Antigen unknown. These data originate in a study of Tregs in tolerant kidney transplant recipients. The study's findings and limits: The small number of patients limits these findings pending further validation.

Only in-frame clones appear in the TCRdb table, and some are missing; sequencing was by immunoSEQ multiplex PCR. Here the sample spans about 240,000 clones, about 86% being singletons. Trimming stripped 1 base from V and 3 bases from J, with 7 bases between. From germline, CDR1 is SGHAT and CDR2 FQDESV (reference sequence). The CDR3 is 14 residues long. CD4+CD25+CD127- Tregs, CD4+CD25- non-Tregs, CD4 and CD8 cells were sorted. This chain joins TRBV11-1 and TRBJ2-1; no definite D call. The sample was CD4+ T cells from blood. The receptor comes from a human donor in good health. CDR3 in DNA: TGTGCCAGCAGCTTAGAGGAGTTCTACAATGAGCAGTTCTTC. This codes for CASSLEEFYNEQFF.